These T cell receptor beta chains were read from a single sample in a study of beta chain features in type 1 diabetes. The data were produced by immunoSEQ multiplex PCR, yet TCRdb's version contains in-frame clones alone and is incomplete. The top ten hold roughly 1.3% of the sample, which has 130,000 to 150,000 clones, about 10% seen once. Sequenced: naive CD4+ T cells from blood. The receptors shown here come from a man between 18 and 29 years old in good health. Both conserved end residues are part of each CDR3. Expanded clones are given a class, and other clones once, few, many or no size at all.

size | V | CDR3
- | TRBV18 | CASSPGTGYEQYF
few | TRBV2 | CASSYGRGALNEQFF
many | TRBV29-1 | CSVDTQVANEAFF
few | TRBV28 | CASRPGTSGAYEQYF
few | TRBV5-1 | CASSGGLDSYNEQFF
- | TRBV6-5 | CASGSGTPYEQYF
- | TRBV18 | CASSPGDSENIQYF
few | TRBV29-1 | CSVGGETYEQYF
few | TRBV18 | CASSPPGQTYEQYF
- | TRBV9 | CASSVDSGTGCFF
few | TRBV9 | CASSLRTGGAKNIQYF
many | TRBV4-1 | CASSQGQDYGYTF
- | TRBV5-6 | CASSLLAGGTDTQYF
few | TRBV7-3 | CASSSGGRYSPLHF
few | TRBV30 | CAWSGGTSGGGEQFF
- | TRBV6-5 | CASSYSSGSTEAFF
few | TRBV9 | CASSVRLAGGGEQFF